These T cell receptor beta chains were read from a single sample in a study of early T cells in non-severe SARS-CoV-2 infection. Each CDR3 protein is one row after TCRdb ran MiXCR on the 5' RACE reads. There are tens of thousands of distinct CDR3 sequences in the sample; roughly a tenth occur only once, and around 6.4% lies in the top ten. Sequencing was carried out using whole blood. These receptors originate from an adult who was a healthcare worker with PCR-confirmed SARS-CoV-2 infection or an uninfected control (not recorded which). The CDR3 runs from the conserved cysteine through the conserved F or W. The D gene is left open where the match is weak. Only part of the rows carry a size: once, few, many, or a class if the clone is expanded.

abundance	v_gene	d_gene	j_gene	CDR3aa	CDR3nt
few	TRBV18	NA	TRBJ2-3	CASSPRLRLTDTQYF	TGTGCCAGCTCACCAAGGTTAAGGTTAACAGATACGCAGTATTTT
many	TRBV2	TRBD2	TRBJ2-2	CASSNRLAVGELFF	TGTGCCAGCAGCAACCGACTAGCGGTCGGGGAGCTGTTTTTT
many	TRBV12-3/TRBV12-4	NA	TRBJ2-2	CASSFGAGHQLFF	TGTGCCAGCAGTTTCGGCGCGGGACACCAGCTGTTTTTT
few	TRBV5-4	TRBD1	TRBJ2-7	CASSFRGQSMWEQYF	TGTGCCAGCAGCTTCAGGGGGCAGAGTATGTGGGAGCAGTACTTC
NA	TRBV20-1	NA	TRBJ1-5	CSARVQGRNQPQHF	TGCAGTGCTAGAGTACAGGGACGCAATCAGCCCCAGCATTTT
few	TRBV7-2	TRBD1	TRBJ2-7	CASSLAQTGYEQYF	TGTGCCAGCAGCTTAGCGCAGACAGGGTACGAGCAGTACTTC
NA	TRBV28	NA	TRBJ1-1	CASTTMGNTEAFF	TGTGCCAGCACCACAATGGGGAACACTGAAGCTTTCTTT
few	TRBV29-1	NA	TRBJ2-3	CSVGSNTQYF	TGCAGCGTAGGAAGTAATACGCAGTATTTT
many	TRBV6-1	NA	TRBJ2-3	CASSAFADTQYF	TGTGCCAGCAGTGCGTTCGCAGATACGCAGTATTTT
medium-sized	TRBV30	TRBD2	TRBJ2-1	CAWSSSGGNEQFF	TGTGCCTGGAGTTCTAGCGGGGGCAATGAGCAGTTCTTC
many	TRBV2	TRBD1	TRBJ2-2	CASSGTGTGELFF	TGTGCCAGCAGTGGGACAGGCACCGGGGAGCTGTTTTTT
NA	TRBV12-3/TRBV12-4	NA	TRBJ2-7	CASSWAEGPSEQYF	TGTGCCAGCAGTTGGGCGGAGGGCCCATCCGAGCAGTACTTC
NA	TRBV7-2	NA	TRBJ1-2	CASRFRYGYTF	TGTGCCAGCCGCTTTAGGTATGGCTACACCTTC
NA	TRBV6-2/TRBV6-3	NA	TRBJ2-1	CASTKFKSSYNEQFF	TGTGCCAGCACCAAATTCAAAAGCTCCTACAATGAGCAGTTCTTC
few	TRBV2	NA	TRBJ2-7	CASIRDSYEQYF	TGTGCCAGCATCCGGGACTCCTACGAGCAGTACTTC
once	TRBV7-6	NA	TRBJ2-1	CASSLLTSRNLGHNEQFF	TGTGCCAGCAGCTTATTAACTAGCAGAAATTTGGGGCACAATGAGCAGTTCTTC
NA	TRBV7-2	NA	TRBJ2-2	CASSLETGELFF	TGTGCCAGCAGCTTAGAGACCGGGGAGCTGTTTTTT
many	TRBV12-3/TRBV12-4	NA	TRBJ1-5	CASSFGPNQPQHF	TGTGCCAGCAGTTTCGGACCGAATCAGCCCCAGCATTTT
few	TRBV28	TRBD1	TRBJ1-4	CASSLLGTDEKLFF	TGTGCCAGCAGTTTATTGGGGACAGATGAAAAACTGTTTTTT
many	TRBV10-3	NA	TRBJ2-2	CAISEQGTNTGELFF	TGTGCCATCAGCGAGCAGGGCACGAACACCGGGGAGCTGTTTTTT
few	TRBV29-1	TRBD1	TRBJ2-7	CSALSGGPYYEQYF	TGCAGCGCCTTATCAGGGGGTCCCTACTACGAGCAGTACTTC
NA	TRBV28	NA	TRBJ2-7	CASRWGLGSYEQYF	TGTGCCAGCAGGTGGGGCCTAGGGTCCTACGAGCAGTACTTC
few	TRBV5-6	NA	TRBJ2-1	CASSLAPGANEQFF	TGTGCCAGCAGCTTGGCCCCAGGGGCAAATGAGCAGTTCTTC
few	TRBV3-2	NA	TRBJ2-1	CASSQEELSLRWGEQFF	TGTGCCAGCAGCCAAGAAGAATTATCCCTACGTTGGGGGGAGCAGTTCTTC
many	TRBV19	NA	TRBJ2-2	CASSPPPRPHRELFF	TGTGCCAGTAGCCCACCCCCCAGGCCCCACCGGGAGCTGTTTTTT
many	TRBV5-1	NA	TRBJ2-5	CASSLWAAQETQYF	TGCGCCAGCAGCTTGTGGGCGGCCCAAGAGACCCAGTACTTC
few	TRBV12-3/TRBV12-4	NA	TRBJ2-1	CASNYRGAEQFF	TGTGCCAGCAATTATAGGGGGGCTGAGCAGTTCTTC
NA	TRBV4-3	NA	TRBJ1-3	CASSQNAGIISENTIYF	TGCGCCAGCAGCCAAAATGCAGGGATCATCTCTGAAAACACCATATATTTT
many	TRBV12-3/TRBV12-4	TRBD2	TRBJ2-7	CASSLGTSGSYEQYF	TGTGCCAGCAGTTTAGGCACTAGCGGGAGCTACGAGCAGTACTTC
NA	TRBV20-1	NA	TRBJ1-5	CSAGSSTGNQPQHF	TGCAGTGCTGGGTCCTCCACAGGGAATCAGCCCCAGCATTTT
many	TRBV20-1	NA	TRBJ1-2	CSARVGGSNYGYTF	TGCAGTGCTAGAGTGGGGGGATCCAACTATGGCTACACCTTC
few	TRBV7-6	NA	TRBJ2-3	CASSLGSYTDTQYF	TGTGCCAGCAGCTTAGGGAGTTACACAGATACGCAGTATTTT
many	TRBV7-9	NA	TRBJ2-5	CASSFQETQYF	TGTGCCAGCAGCTTCCAAGAGACCCAGTACTTC
NA	TRBV28	NA	TRBJ2-5	CASSPAPLNTGETQYF	TGTGCCAGCAGCCCCGCACCCTTAAATACAGGGGAGACCCAGTACTTC
NA	TRBV12-5	NA	TRBJ2-3	CASGLGPPASGLSTDTQYF	TGTGCTAGTGGTTTGGGACCCCCGGCGAGCGGACTTAGCACAGATACGCAGTATTTT
many	TRBV21-1	NA	TRBJ2-7	CARKTGTGAHEQYF	TGTGCCAGAAAAACCGGGACAGGGGCCCACGAGCAGTACTTC
many	TRBV6-2/TRBV6-3	NA	TRBJ2-7	CASNTPGNYEQYF	TGTGCCAGCAACACACCCGGTAACTACGAGCAGTACTTC
few	TRBV19	NA	TRBJ1-4	CASGRNGNEKLFF	TGTGCCTCGGGCCGGAACGGAAATGAAAAACTGTTTTTT
many	TRBV6-6	NA	TRBJ2-5	CASRATQYQETQYF	TGTGCCAGCAGAGCGACGCAGTACCAAGAGACCCAGTACTTC
many	TRBV6-5	NA	TRBJ1-1	CASSYEGTSGNTEAFF	TGTGCCAGCAGTTACGAGGGGACATCAGGAAACACTGAAGCTTTCTTT
few	TRBV29-1	NA	TRBJ2-5	CSVAEETQYF	TGCAGCGTGGCAGAAGAGACCCAGTACTTC
many	TRBV5-1	NA	TRBJ1-4	CASSLWLGATNEKLFF	TGCGCCAGCAGCTTGTGGCTGGGCGCAACTAATGAAAAACTGTTTTTT
many	TRBV11-2	NA	TRBJ2-1	CASSSPQGRDSRSYNEQFF	TGTGCCAGCAGCTCACCACAGGGTCGGGACTCGCGCTCCTACAATGAGCAGTTCTTC
few	TRBV9	TRBD2	TRBJ2-1	CASSEPRASGRKVNEQFF	TGTGCCAGCAGCGAACCCAGGGCTAGCGGGAGGAAGGTCAATGAGCAGTTCTTC
NA	TRBV12-3/TRBV12-4	TRBD1	TRBJ2-5	CASSPGQGKETQYF	TGTGCCAGCAGTCCGGGACAGGGGAAAGAGACCCAGTACTTC
many	TRBV6-4	NA	TRBJ2-1	CASSSGTNEQFF	TGTGCCAGCAGTAGTGGGACGAATGAGCAGTTCTTC
NA	TRBV4-1	NA	TRBJ1-5	CASSRIPLRVSNQPQHF	TGCGCCAGCAGCCGGATCCCACTTAGGGTTAGCAATCAGCCCCAGCATTTT
NA	TRBV7-2	TRBD2	TRBJ2-7	CASSSSGIYEQYF	TGTGCCAGCAGCTCAAGCGGGATCTACGAGCAGTACTTC